This TCR beta chain was retrieved from a study of OX40 agonist ivuxolimab in advanced cancers. Measured with immunoSEQ multiplex PCR; TCRdb has only the in-frame clones, and not every one. The sample consists of some 85,000 clones, 90% to 95% of them appearing once. This CDR3 has 11 residues. Looked up from germline, CDR1 is MNHNY and CDR2 is SVGAGI (reference sequence). V lost 6 bases, J lost 9 bases, and 9 bases lay in between. This rearrangement joins TRBV6-6 to TRBJ2-1; D remains unclear. This clonotype originated in an adult with an advanced solid tumor such as melanoma, head and neck, liver or kidney cancer. Sample: CD4+ or CD8+ T cells sorted from blood, taken in a trial of the OX40 agonist ivuxolimab. The CDR3 reads CASSHGAEQFF. In nucleotides, the CDR3 is TGTGCCAGCAGCCACGGCGCTGAGCAGTTCTTC.